Sequencing of this T cell receptor beta chain was carried out in a study of cytomegalovirus exposure and HLA in healthy donors. Whole-study results and caveats: The classifier reportedly diagnosed cytomegalovirus status with high sensitivity and specificity. Researchers catalogued roughly 150 TCR beta chains as cytomegalovirus-associated. Further analysis, carried out later, found HLA-associated TCR beta chains more clonally expanded than equally common other chains.

The PCR was carried out with 60 Vbeta primers and 13 Jbeta primers. TCRdb's copy holds only in-frame clones and misses some; the assay was immunoSEQ multiplex PCR. The sample records 150,000 to 200,000 clones, almost 80% being singletons. Germline V CDR1 and CDR2: MDHEN, SYDVKM. Trimming took off 6 bases at V and 4 bases at J, with 16 bases between the two ends. CDR3 length: 15 amino acids. Concerning this clone: Its antigen is undetermined.

Sequencing input: PBMCs. The chain carries TRBV28 and TRBJ1-5; possible D gene TRBD1, 5 bases. The receptor comes from a man aged 18 to 29 in good health and CMV-seropositive. The CDR3 nucleotides are TGTGCCAGCAGCTCCCAGGAGGGGAGGAATCAGCCCCAGCATTTT. It codes for CASSSQEGRNQPQHF.